This T cell receptor (beta chain) stems from a study of identical twins (dated by TCRdb to the mid-2010s). Broadly, across the study: To test whether fetal clonotypes persist, the study used deep sequencing on TCR alpha and beta repertoires from monozygotic twins, unrelated adults of various ages, and cord blood. To rule out contamination, replicate twin experiments were performed at different times with different library preparation protocols. Study-wide findings and limitations: Because the same donors could not be followed over many years, the conclusions depended on cross-sectional statistical analysis. In monozygotic twins, out-of-frame TCR alpha sharing was systematically underestimated by recombination models, although the models agreed with sharing between unrelated individuals. The excess sharing between twins in beta out-of-frame sequences was weaker because fewer shared sequences reduced the signal-to-noise ratio. Zero-insertion analyses could be partly confounded by invariant T cells such as MAIT and iNKT, though diverse VJ usage argued against such confounding for most clonotypes. Compared with coincidental sharing between unrelated individuals, an excess of low generation-probability sequences was observed among out-of-frame TCR alpha sequences shared between twins. Fewer insertions were carried by abundant cord blood beta clonotypes; a weaker similar trend was observed in young adult naive repertoires, while no such trend was observed in memory repertoires.

Regarding this clonotype: There is no known antigen for this receptor. The junction and the germline gene differ at one end; a read error may be behind it.

All donors were healthy Caucasians. Three pairs of female monozygotic twins, all aged about 18 to 30 years, were included in the twin cohort. Positive isolation kits from Invitrogen were used to isolate CD4+ and CD8+ T cell populations. Preparation of the library involved 5' RACE. The sequencing machine was an Illumina HiSeq 2000. Template switching added a universal primer binding site, and the final cDNA carried a unique molecular identifier that allowed TCR cDNA molecules to be counted accurately. Specific primers in the conserved constant-segment region were used to synthesize first-strand cDNA for the TCR alpha and beta chains. To control for contamination, every cDNA library carried two barcodes: a SMART-Mk sample barcode plus Illumina barcodes. TruSeq adapter sequences and Illumina sample barcodes were added in two successive PCR steps. The TCR alpha and beta cDNA libraries were sequenced on the Illumina HiSeq platform using custom primers. In the paper's pipeline: MiGEC processed the raw reads to extract unique molecular identifiers, while MiXCR was used to determine the CDR3 positions. Recombination models were inferred per individual with the repgenHMM and IGoR tools using an EM algorithm. The analysis of shared clonotypes was done with the tcR package in R, with sharing normalized by the product of cloneset sizes. To study raw recombination free of thymic and clonal selection effects, out-of-frame nonproductive sequences were analyzed. TCRdb took the public reads, trimmed them with fastp at Q25, ran MiXCR for clone calling and kept in-frame beta chains. Merged by CDR3 protein, the rows form single entries marked with the most common genes and DNA. TCRdb, rather than the study authors, made the V and J calls. The sample table contains 500,000 to 550,000 distinct CDR3 sequences; only one count was recorded for about 22% of them. Approximately 0.52% of the sample lies in the top ten.

The same sample was also used in a study of yellow fever vaccine responses in identical twins. As the second publication notes: The authors reported that the T cell response to vaccination in identical twins appeared partly convergent and partly personalized. In the study, vaccine-responding T cell clones were precisely tracked in identical twins.

Specimen: CD4+ T cells sorted from blood. The TCR sequence derives from a young woman in good health.

CDR3 region: CASSQEVGSGRWF. The DNA sequence is TGTGCCAGCAGCCAAGAAGTTGGTAGCGGGAGGTGGTTC. This chain joins TRBV4-2 to TRBJ2-1; the central 10 bases match TRBD2. The CDR3, cysteine through phenylalanine, is 13 amino acids long. Left in the record is the CDR3 DNA by itself, 39 bases read in frame from the first base. CDR1 LGHNA and CDR2 YNFKEQ were looked up in the germline V gene.